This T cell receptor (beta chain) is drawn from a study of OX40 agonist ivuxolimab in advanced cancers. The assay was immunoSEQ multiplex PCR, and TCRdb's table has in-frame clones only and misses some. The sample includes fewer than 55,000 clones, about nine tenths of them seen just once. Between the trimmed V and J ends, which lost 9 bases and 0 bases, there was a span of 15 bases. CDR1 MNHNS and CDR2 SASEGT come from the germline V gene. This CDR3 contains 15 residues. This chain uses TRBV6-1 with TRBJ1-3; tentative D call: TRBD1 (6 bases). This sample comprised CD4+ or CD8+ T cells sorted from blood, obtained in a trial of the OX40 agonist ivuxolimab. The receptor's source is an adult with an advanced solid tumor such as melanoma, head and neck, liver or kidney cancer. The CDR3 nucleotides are TGTGCCAGTACGACCAGGGGTACCTCTGGAAACACCATATATTTT. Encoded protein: CASTTRGTSGNTIYF.